Each of the 22 T cell receptor beta chains below was sequenced from the same sample in a study of T cells after yellow fever vaccination. TCRdb called the 5' RACE reads again in MiXCR, with one record for every CDR3 protein. The sample records hundreds of thousands of distinct CDR3 sequences, around 3.9% being singletons. Specimen: PBMCs, collected on the day of the yellow fever booster vaccination. The receptors derive from a young man who received the YFV17D yellow fever vaccine.

This clonotype was detected ten times or more. The chain couples TRBV4-3 to TRBJ2-2, with D unresolved. The germline V and J ends were trimmed by 0 bases and 0 bases, with 11 bases remaining between them. The CDR3 has 17 amino acids. Germline CDR1 reads LGHNA; CDR2 reads YSLEER. This chain's CDR3 is CASSQDPPRTNTGELFF. CDR3 bases: TGCGCCAGCAGCCAAGATCCCCCGAGGACGAACACCGGGGAGCTGTTTTTT.

In this sample, this clonotype turned up a few times. This sequence joins TRBV27 and TRBJ2-1; 8 bases are a match to TRBD1. The germline CDR1 and CDR2 sequences are MNHEY and SMNVEV (reference sequence). J was trimmed by 5 bases and V by 5 bases; bases with no gene match: 8. The CDR3 has 15 amino acids. For the CDR3, the DNA is TGTGCCAGCAGTGCCCGGGACAGGAGAGACAATGAGCAGTTCTTC. Its translation: CASSARDRRDNEQFF.

The table lists this clonotype with many counts. The J gene is TRBJ2-5, the V gene TRBV7-9, with a possible D match to TRBD1 (8 bases). With 3 bases removed from V and 10 bases from J, the gap between germline ends came to 18 bases. Looked up from germline, CDR1 is SEHNR and CDR2 is FQNEAQ (reference sequence). The CDR3 loop spans 14 amino acids. The CDR3 loop reads CASSFRQGRGGQYF. CDR3 nucleotide sequence: TGTGCCAGCAGCTTCCGACAGGGGAGGGGAGGCCAGTACTTC. Full variable domain (rest looked up from reference TRBV7-9 and TRBJ2-5): DTGVSQNPRHKITKRGQNVTFRCDPISEHNRLYWYRQTLGQGPEFLTYFQNEAQLEKSRLLSDRFSAERPKGSFSTLEIQRTEQGDSAMYLCASSFRQGRGGQYFGPGTRLLVL.

This clonotype was found many times. This sequence joins TRBV3-1 and TRBJ1-2; D gene ambiguous. The germline CDR1 and CDR2 sequences are LGHDT and YNNKEL (reference sequence). This CDR3 has 12 amino acids. Deletions cut 2 bases from V and 6 bases from J, with 7 bases between. CDR3 residues: CASSQRADGYTF. The CDR3 coding sequence is TGTGCCAGCAGCCAAAGGGCGGATGGCTACACCTTC. Supplemented by reference TRBV3-1 and TRBJ1-2, the full variable domain reads DTAVSQTPKYLVTQMGNDKSIKCEQNLGHDTMYWYKQDSKKFLKIMFSYNNKELIINETVPNRFSPKSPDKAHLNLHINSLELGDSAVYFCASSQRADGYTFGSGTRLTVV.

This clonotype was detected only a few times. The chain recombines TRBV7-2 with TRBJ1-2; possible D gene TRBD1, 5 bases. The CDR3 extends over 17 amino acids. V shed 1 base and J shed 7 bases, with 22 bases lying between them. The germline V gene encodes CDR1 SGHTA and CDR2 FQGNSA. For the CDR3, the DNA is TGTGCCAGCAGCTTAGAGTTCGGGTGGCGGGCCCAGGGTGGCTACACCTTC. Its translation is CASSLEFGWRAQGGYTF.

This clonotype was picked up a small number of times. The chain uses TRBV6-6 and TRBJ2-1; 9 nucleotides agree with TRBD2. Germline V gene data show CDR1 as MNHNY and CDR2 as SVGAGI (reference sequence). This CDR3 spans 17 amino acids. V dropped 0 bases and J dropped 3; count of bases not matched to a gene: 6. The CDR3: CASSYSLSRGGYNEQFF. CDR3 sequence (DNA): TGTGCCAGCAGTTACTCGCTCTCGCGGGGGGGCTACAATGAGCAGTTCTTC.

This clonotype has only a few counts. This rearrangement joins TRBV4-3 to TRBJ2-3; possibly TRBD1 or TRBD2 for D (5 bases each). CDR1 LGHNA and CDR2 YSLEER come from the germline V gene. This CDR3 contains 13 residues. V lost 0 bases and J lost 8, with 9 bases in between. CDR3: CASSQDRGGTQYF. CDR3 sequence (DNA): TGCGCCAGCAGCCAAGATCGGGGCGGTACGCAGTATTTT.

Ten or more counts support this clonotype. V gene TRBV20-1 combines with J gene TRBJ2-7, with TRBD2 identical over 9 bases. The CDR3 loop spans 13 amino acids. The germline V gene has CDR1 DFQATT and CDR2 SNEGSKA (reference sequence). With V trimmed by 7 bases and J by 4 bases, 8 bases remained unmatched. CDR3 DNA sequence: TGCAGTGTTAGCGGGGGAGGCCCTTACGAGCAGTACGTC. Protein: CSVSGGGPYEQYV.

This clonotype was found a few times. This chain connects TRBV6-1 to TRBJ2-7, with D hard to call. Germline lookup yields CDR1 MNHNS and CDR2 SASEGT. The length of the CDR3 is 13 residues. The germline V and J ends were trimmed by 0 bases and 7 bases, with 10 bases remaining between them. CDR3 bases: TGTGCCAGCAGTGAAGCGAGTCCCCCGGAGCAGTACGTC. As protein: CASSEASPPEQYV.

The table lists this clonotype with a few counts. J is TRBJ1-2 and V is TRBV20-1; D gene uncertain. This CDR3 has 12 residues. Trimming removed 6 bases at V and 1 base at J, with 9 bases between. The germline CDR1 and CDR2 sequences are DFQATT and SNEGSKA (reference sequence). CDR3 DNA sequence: TGCAGTGCAGAGAACGATAACTATGGCTACACCTTC. It is translated as CSAENDNYGYTF.

This clonotype was picked up a small number of times. J is TRBJ2-6 and V is TRBV27, with D unresolved. The V end lost 7 bases, the J end lost 0 bases, and 7 bases lay between the germline ends. The CDR3 contains 14 residues. Germline CDR1 reads MNHEY; CDR2 reads SMNVEV (reference sequence). CDR3 loop: CASNSHSGANVLTF. As DNA, the CDR3 is TGTGCCAGCAATTCACACTCTGGGGCCAACGTCCTGACTTTC.

This clonotype was recorded many times. The chain links TRBV4-1 to TRBJ2-5; possible D gene TRBD2, 6 bases. CDR3 length equals 15 residues. Trimming took 2 bases from V and 1 from J, leaving 11 bases between them. In germline, CDR1 is MGHRA, CDR2 YSYEKL. CDR3 loop: CASSQISGVQETQYF. DNA for the CDR3: TGCGCCAGCAGCCAAATTTCGGGGGTCCAAGAGACCCAGTACTTC.

The chain couples TRBV4-1 to TRBJ2-3; 10 bases fit TRBD2. This CDR3 has 17 residues. The J segment lost 5 bases and the V segment lost 1 base, leaving 9 bases of the junction unmatched. Germline V gene sequence: CDR1 MGHRA, CDR2 YSYEKL. The CDR3 nucleotides are TGCGCCAGCAGCCAAGGCGTTAGCGGGGGGACGCAAGATACGCAGTATTTT. It translates to CASSQGVSGGTQDTQYF.

This clonotype was recorded a few times. V gene TRBV4-1 combines with J gene TRBJ2-5, with 7 positions matching TRBD1. Germline V gives CDR1 MGHRA, CDR2 YSYEKL. The CDR3 runs 14 residues. The V gene end was trimmed by 3 bases and the J gene end by 1 base; junction bases not matched to a gene: 2. This chain's CDR3 is CASSHTGVQETQYF. CDR3 bases: TGCGCCAGCAGCCATACAGGGGTCCAAGAGACCCAGTACTTC.

This clonotype came up a few times. This sequence joins TRBV11-2 and TRBJ1-1; no clear D. Trimming removed 4 bases at V and 4 bases at J, with 13 bases between. Germline loops: CDR1 SGHAT, CDR2 FQNNGV. The CDR3 runs to 14 residues. The CDR3 sequence: CASSYSRTATEAFF. The CDR3 DNA sequence: TGTGCCAGCAGCTACAGCCGCACGGCCACTGAAGCTTTCTTT.

This clonotype appeared many times. The rearrangement links TRBV4-1 to TRBJ1-2; D is perhaps TRBD1 (6 bases). The V gene's germline CDR1 is MGHRA and CDR2 YSYEKL. The CDR3 contains 16 residues. The V gene lost 0 bases and the J gene lost 2 bases, with 13 bases spanning the gap. This CDR3 reads CASSQDRGTTNYGYTF. CDR3 DNA: TGCGCCAGCAGCCAAGATCGGGGGACAACCAACTATGGCTACACCTTC.

This clonotype was seen ten or more times. The chain carries TRBV25-1 and TRBJ2-7; 7 bases fit TRBD1. Germline V gives CDR1 MGHDK, CDR2 SYGVNS. The CDR3 runs to 16 residues. Trimming removed 2 bases from V and 2 bases from J; junction bases left unmatched: 9. The CDR3 region has the DNA TGTGCCAGCAGTGAAGGCCAGGGGGACAGAACCTACGAGCAGTACTTC. Amino acid sequence: CASSEGQGDRTYEQYF.

This clonotype was observed a few times. The chain joins TRBV7-9 to TRBJ1-2; D is unresolved. CDR3 length equals 11 residues. CDR1 is SEHNR, CDR2 FQNEAQ, per germline (reference sequence). V lost 6 bases and J lost 4, with 6 bases in between. The DNA of the CDR3 is TGTGCCAGCAGTCCCCTCTATGGCTACACCTTC. Translated, it gives CASSPLYGYTF.

V is TRBV5-1 and J is TRBJ2-3; 7 bases agree with TRBD2. Germline loops: CDR1 SGHRS, CDR2 YFSETQ. The CDR3 spans 16 residues. V gave up 0 bases and J gave up 0 bases; unmatched junction bases: 4. Written as DNA, the CDR3 is TGCGCCAGCAGCTTGGGATCGCGGGGGAGCACAGATACGCAGTATTTT. Translating gives CASSLGSRGSTDTQYF.

This clonotype appeared many times. This rearrangement joins TRBV11-3 to TRBJ2-1, with TRBD1 matching over 9 bases. The CDR3 is 14 amino acids. After removal of 6 bases from V and 3 bases from J, the junction contained 3 bases not matched to a gene. The V gene's germline CDR1 is SGHNT and CDR2 YENEEA. In DNA, the CDR3 is TGTGCCAGCAGTCGGGACAGGGACTACAATGAGCAGTTCTTC. Its protein is CASSRDRDYNEQFF. The entire variable domain, with the rest obtained from reference TRBV11-3 and TRBJ2-1, is as follows: EAGVVQSPRYKIIEKKQPVAFWCNPISGHNTLYWYLQNLGQGPELLIRYENEEAVDDSQLPKDRFSAERLKGVDSTLKIQPAELGDSAVYLCASSRDRDYNEQFFGPGTRLTVL.

This clonotype has at least ten counts. The rearrangement uses TRBV12-3 or TRBV12-4 and TRBJ2-5; 10 positions match TRBD2. Trimming cost V 1 base and J 5 bases; bases outside gene matches: 7. The CDR3 is 16 amino acids. CDR3 region: CASSLGERGGRETQYF. In DNA, the CDR3 is TGTGCCAGCAGTTTAGGGGAGCGGGGGGGACGGGAGACCCAGTACTTC.

This clonotype was recorded many times. For the CDR3, the DNA is TGTGCCAGCTCGACTAACCCCTACAATGAGCAGTTCTTC. Translation: CASSTNPYNEQFF. The chain recombines TRBV6-4 with TRBJ2-1; TRBD2 is a possible D gene (5 bases). Germline V CDR1 and CDR2: MRHNA, SNTAGT. The CDR3 runs 13 residues. The V and J ends lost 8 bases and 2 bases respectively, with 10 bases between them.